The 25 T cell receptor beta chains given below trace back to one sample, sequenced in a study of cytomegalovirus exposure and HLA in healthy donors. 13 Jbeta primers and 60 Vbeta primers were used for the PCR. The repertoire was sequenced with immunoSEQ multiplex PCR; TCRdb's copy has only in-frame clones and lacks some. This sample yields roughly 93,000 clones, of which more than 65% are seen a single time; approximately 8.4% belongs to the top ten. Sequencing used PBMCs. These receptors came from a human donor in good health.

With regard to this clone: Compared with germline, one end of the junction differs, possibly owing to a read error. V usage is TRBV6-5 and J usage is TRBJ1-2; D is ambiguous. Germline CDR1 and CDR2: MNHEY and SVGAGI. CDR3 length: 13 amino acids. Here the CDR3 DNA reads TGTGCCAGCAAGCGCGGGGTGGCAGACCCCTACCCCTTC. This codes for CASKRGVADPYPF.

This clone has just one count. V and J are TRBV19 and TRBJ1-2; TRBD1 matches 7 bases. The trim removed 7 bases at V and 3 bases at J, leaving 14 bases unmatched. The CDR3 spans 16 residues. Looked up from germline, CDR1 is LNHDA and CDR2 is SQIVND (reference sequence). CDR3: CASTAQGLTPDYGYTF. CDR3 bases: TGTGCCAGTACCGCACAGGGGTTGACTCCAGACTATGGCTACACCTTC.

This chain links TRBV10-3 with TRBJ1-1; 8 bases align to TRBD1. With V trimmed by 6 bases and J by 6 bases, 6 bases remained unmatched. The germline V gene encodes CDR1 ENHRY and CDR2 SYGVKD. The CDR3 is 13 residues long. This CDR3 is CAIRGQGIAEAFF. The CDR3 coding sequence is TGTGCCATCAGAGGACAGGGTATCGCTGAAGCTTTCTTT.

V gene TRBV27 combines with J gene TRBJ2-7, with 7 bases matching TRBD1. The V segment lost 4 bases and the J segment 6 bases; nucleotides outside the gene matches: 6. This CDR3 is built from 13 residues. Germline V gives CDR1 MNHEY, CDR2 SMNVEV (reference sequence). The CDR3 DNA follows: TGTGCCAGCAGTTATTCGACAGGGCGCGAGCAGTACTTC. Amino acids: CASSYSTGREQYF.

The CDR3: CASSLAGSGANVLTF. In DNA form, the CDR3 reads TGTGCCAGCAGCTTGGCCGGCTCTGGGGCCAACGTCCTGACTTTC. The chain uses TRBV5-4 and TRBJ2-6; D is undetermined. V was cut by 0 bases and J by 0 bases, with 4 bases left in between. Germline V CDR1 and CDR2: SGHNT, YYREEE (reference sequence). This CDR3 is built from 15 residues.

The chain carries TRBV5-1 and TRBJ2-1; TRBD2 aligns across 9 bases. The CDR3 has 14 amino acids. CDR1 and CDR2 (germline): SGHRS, YFSETQ. Unmatched junction bases numbered 13, after V lost 9 bases and J lost 9 bases. CDR3 DNA sequence: TGCGCCACTACGCGGGGGGGCCAATCCAGTGAGCAGTTCTTC. Amino acid sequence: CATTRGGQSSEQFF. Drawing the rest from reference TRBV5-1 and TRBJ2-1, the complete variable domain is KAGVTQTPRYLIKTRGQQVTLSCSPISGHRSVSWYQQTPGQGLQFLFEYFSETQRNKGNFPGRFSGRQFSNSRSEMNVSTLELGDSALYLCATTRGGQSSEQFFGPGTRLTVL.

The chain couples TRBV19 to TRBJ1-3, with D tentatively TRBD1 (6 bases). V gave up 3 bases and J gave up 4 bases, with 19 bases separating them. The CDR3 consists of 17 residues. The germline gives CDR1 LNHDA, CDR2 SQIVND (reference sequence). CDR3 DNA sequence: TGTGCCAGTAGTATGAGTTCAGGGGCTTCTGAAGGAAACACCATATATTTT. This gives the protein CASSMSSGASEGNTIYF.

This clone was seen ten or more times. V gene TRBV2 combines with J gene TRBJ1-4; maybe TRBD1 (5 bases). The CDR3 has 15 amino acids. Germline loops: CDR1 SNHLY, CDR2 FYNNEI. The V end was cut by 6 bases, the J end by 8 bases, with 19 bases between. The CDR3 protein is CASREQWSGGEKLFF. DNA for the CDR3: TGTGCCAGCAGAGAACAGTGGTCCGGGGGGGAAAAACTGTTTTTT.

This sequence joins TRBV5-1 and TRBJ2-5, with D possibly being TRBD2 (6 bases). V gave up 4 bases and J gave up 2 bases, with 12 bases separating them. Germline V gives CDR1 SGHRS, CDR2 YFSETQ. The CDR3 loop spans 14 amino acids. The CDR3 spells CASSPRGSQETQYF. The CDR3 coding sequence is TGCGCCAGCAGCCCCCGGGGGAGTCAAGAGACCCAGTACTTC. The variable domain in full, with the rest retrieved from reference TRBV5-1 and TRBJ2-5, is KAGVTQTPRYLIKTRGQQVTLSCSPISGHRSVSWYQQTPGQGLQFLFEYFSETQRNKGNFPGRFSGRQFSNSRSEMNVSTLELGDSALYLCASSPRGSQETQYFGPGTRLLVL.

The rearrangement links TRBV7-2 to TRBJ2-7, with D tentatively TRBD1 (7 bases). Germline assignment: CDR1 SGHTA and CDR2 FQGNSA. The CDR3 runs 17 residues. The V gene lost 3 bases and the J gene lost 3 bases, with 21 bases spanning the gap. In DNA, the CDR3 is TGTGCCAGCAGCTTGTCCTCCGGAGGGGGCGGAAGCTACGAGCAGTACTTC. Encoded protein: CASSLSSGGGGSYEQYF.

The V call is TRBV7-2, the J call TRBJ2-5; 7 nucleotides match TRBD2. V was pared by 5 bases and J by 5 bases, with 5 bases of the junction left unmatched. This CDR3 has 13 amino acids. Looked up from germline, CDR1 is SGHTA and CDR2 is FQGNSA. The CDR3 spells CASSRATSETQYF. The CDR3 region has the DNA TGTGCCAGCAGCAGAGCGACTAGCGAGACCCAGTACTTC.

The rearrangement joins TRBV4-2 to TRBJ1-2; 12 bases match TRBD1. The CDR3 contains 18 residues. Germline V CDR1 and CDR2: LGHNA, YNFKEQ. The J segment lost 3 bases and the V segment lost 0 bases, leaving 8 bases of the junction unmatched. The CDR3 coding sequence is TGTGCCAGCAGCCAAGACCCGTTGGGGACAGGGGGCGACTATGGCTACACCTTC. It specifies CASSQDPLGTGGDYGYTF.

The CDR3 is CASSDPGMETQYF. DNA for the CDR3: TGCGCCAGCAGTGACCCGGGGATGGAGACCCAGTACTTC. The chain is built from TRBV10-1 and TRBJ2-5; maybe TRBD2 (5 bases). CDR1 and CDR2 (germline): WNHNN, SYGVQD (reference sequence). This CDR3 is 13 amino acids long. With 3 bases removed from V and 5 bases from J, the gap between germline ends came to 10 bases.

The gene calls are TRBV30 and TRBJ1-6, with D possibly being TRBD1 (5 bases). Deletions cut 0 bases from V and 6 bases from J, with 18 bases between. This CDR3 has 17 amino acids. Germline-derived CDR1 and CDR2 are GTSNPN and SVGIG (reference sequence). This chain's CDR3 is CAWSVYRVDSFNSPLHF. The CDR3 region has the DNA TGTGCCTGGAGTGTTTATCGTGTAGACAGCTTTAATTCACCCCTCCACTTT. Looking up the rest from reference TRBV30 and TRBJ1-6 gives the full variable domain: SQTIHQWPATLVQPVGSPLSLECTVEGTSNPNLYWYRQAAGRGLQLLFYSVGIGQISSEVPQNLSASRPQDRQFILSSKKLLLSDSGFYLCAWSVYRVDSFNSPLHFGNGTRLTVT.

The V call is TRBV18, the J call TRBJ1-4; D is perhaps TRBD1 (6 bases). V was cut by 4 bases and J by 8 bases, with 20 bases left in between. Germline CDR1 KGHSH, CDR2 LQKENI. The CDR3 totals 16 residues. CDR3 sequence reads: CASSLDAGAMREKLFF. CDR3 bases: TGTGCCAGCTCACTGGACGCAGGGGCAATGAGAGAAAAACTGTTTTTT.

This rearrangement joins TRBV19 to TRBJ2-6; a possible D gene is TRBD1 (6 bases). There are 19 residues in the CDR3. The germline V gene encodes CDR1 LNHDA and CDR2 SQIVND (reference sequence). Trimming pared 4 bases from V and 0 bases from J, leaving 19 bases between. DNA for the CDR3: TGTGCCAGTAGTACAGCAGGCAGGGGAAAACACTCTGGGGCCAACGTCCTGACTTTC. Its protein product is CASSTAGRGKHSGANVLTF.

To note about this clone: A junction boundary mismatches the germline segment, possibly from a read error. The rearrangement joins TRBV9 to TRBJ1-5, with D hard to call. Germline CDR1 SGDLS, CDR2 YYNGEE. The CDR3 spans 14 residues. Here the CDR3 DNA reads TGTGCCAGCAGCGTCGGCAGTAGCGATCAGCCCCAGCATTTT. Encoded protein: CASSVGSSDQPQHF.

The sample holds a few counts of this clone. The chain combines TRBV7-9 with TRBJ1-5; TRBD1 matches at 7 bases. V shed 7 bases, J shed 15 bases, and the junction held 15 bases outside the gene matches. CDR3 length: 13 amino acids. Germline lookup yields CDR1 SEHNR and CDR2 FQNEAQ (reference sequence). The CDR3 DNA follows: TGTGCCAGCACCAGAGTAACGACAGGGTCAATGCATTTT. The encoded protein is CASTRVTTGSMHF. Using reference TRBV7-9 and TRBJ1-5 for the parts outside the CDR3, the full variable domain is DTGVSQNPRHKITKRGQNVTFRCDPISEHNRLYWYRQTLGQGPEFLTYFQNEAQLEKSRLLSDRFSAERPKGSFSTLEIQRTEQGDSAMYLCASTRVTTGSMHFGDGTRLSIL.

V and J are TRBV29-1 and TRBJ2-5; TRBD2 is a possible D gene (6 bases). The CDR3 sequence is 12 residues long. Trimming cost V 7 bases and J 4 bases, with 13 bases left between them. Germline CDR1 is SQVTM and CDR2 is ANQGSEA. In DNA form, the CDR3 reads TGCAGCGCACTCGGGGGAGGAGAGACCCAGTACTTC. The encoded protein is CSALGGGETQYF.

This rearrangement joins TRBV27 to TRBJ1-1, with TRBD1 matching over 7 bases. There are 15 residues in the CDR3. CDR1 is MNHEY, CDR2 SMNVEV, per germline (reference sequence). The trim removed 2 bases at V and 1 base at J, leaving 4 bases unmatched. DNA of the CDR3: TGTGCCAGCAGTTTAAAGGGGGCGCCGAACACTGAAGCTTTCTTT. It codes for CASSLKGAPNTEAFF.

V gene TRBV5-6 combines with J gene TRBJ1-6; TRBD1 agrees at 12 bases. Germline CDR1 and CDR2: SGHDT and YYEEEE. This CDR3 has 16 residues. Unmatched junction bases numbered 10, after V lost 5 bases and J lost 10 bases. CDR3 protein: CASRNRDRGQGSPLHF. The CDR3, as DNA: TGTGCCAGCAGAAACCGGGACAGGGGGCAGGGCTCACCCCTCCACTTT.

This sequence joins TRBV2 and TRBJ2-7, with 8 bases that match TRBD2. The germline V gene encodes CDR1 SNHLY and CDR2 FYNNEI. This CDR3 contains 16 residues. J gave up 4 bases and V 4 bases, and 12 bases lay outside the gene matches. The CDR3 protein is CASSVSGAGAPYEQYF. In DNA form, the CDR3 reads TGTGCCAGCAGTGTTTCCGGAGCGGGAGCACCTTACGAGCAGTACTTC.

In DNA, the CDR3 is TGCAGCGTTGAGGGACAGACGGGACTAGCGGGTTTACGGGAGCAGTTCTTC. It codes for CSVEGQTGLAGLREQFF. V is TRBV29-1 and J is TRBJ2-1; 12 bases line up with TRBD2. This CDR3 is built from 17 residues. V gave up 3 bases and J gave up 10 bases; unmatched junction bases: 16. Germline V gives CDR1 SQVTM, CDR2 ANQGSEA.

The sample holds a few counts of this clone. V and J are TRBV6-6 and TRBJ2-2, with D tentatively TRBD2 (6 bases). With 7 bases removed from V and 7 bases from J, the gap between germline ends came to 19 bases. Germline V lookup: CDR1 MNHNY, CDR2 SVGAGI (reference sequence). The CDR3 has 15 residues. CDR3 bases: TGTGCCAGCACCGGAACCTCGGGACTTATCGGGGAGCTGTTTTTT. Its translation is CASTGTSGLIGELFF.

The genes are TRBV18 and TRBJ2-7; 9 bases are shared with TRBD1. Germline V lookup: CDR1 KGHSH, CDR2 LQKENI. This CDR3 spans 13 amino acids. Unmatched junction bases numbered 5, after V lost 8 bases and J lost 3 bases. The CDR3 is CASDGTGSYEQYF. CDR3 nucleotides: TGTGCCAGCGACGGGACAGGGAGCTACGAGCAGTACTTC. Full variable domain (rest looked up from reference TRBV18 and TRBJ2-7): NAGVMQNPRHLVRRRGQEARLRCSPMKGHSHVYWYRQLPEEGLKFMVYLQKENIIDESGMPKERFSAEFPKEGPSILRIQQVVRGDSAAYFCASDGTGSYEQYFGPGTRLTVT.